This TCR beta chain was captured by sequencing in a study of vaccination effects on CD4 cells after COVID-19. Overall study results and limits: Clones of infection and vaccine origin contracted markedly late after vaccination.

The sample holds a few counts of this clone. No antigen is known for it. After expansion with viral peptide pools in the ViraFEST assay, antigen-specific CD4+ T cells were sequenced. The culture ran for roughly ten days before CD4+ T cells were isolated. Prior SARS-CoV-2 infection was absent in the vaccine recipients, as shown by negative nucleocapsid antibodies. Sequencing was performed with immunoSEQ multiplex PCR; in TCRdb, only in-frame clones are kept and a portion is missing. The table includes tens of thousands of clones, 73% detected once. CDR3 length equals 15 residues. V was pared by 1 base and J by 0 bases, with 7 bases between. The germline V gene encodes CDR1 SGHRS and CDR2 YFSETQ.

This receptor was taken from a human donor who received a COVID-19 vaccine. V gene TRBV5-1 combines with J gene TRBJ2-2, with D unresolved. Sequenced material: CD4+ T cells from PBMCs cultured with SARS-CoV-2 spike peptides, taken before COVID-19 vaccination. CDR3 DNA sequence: TGCGCCAGCAGCTTGACAGCTGCGAACACCGGGGAGCTGTTTTTT. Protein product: CASSLTAANTGELFF.